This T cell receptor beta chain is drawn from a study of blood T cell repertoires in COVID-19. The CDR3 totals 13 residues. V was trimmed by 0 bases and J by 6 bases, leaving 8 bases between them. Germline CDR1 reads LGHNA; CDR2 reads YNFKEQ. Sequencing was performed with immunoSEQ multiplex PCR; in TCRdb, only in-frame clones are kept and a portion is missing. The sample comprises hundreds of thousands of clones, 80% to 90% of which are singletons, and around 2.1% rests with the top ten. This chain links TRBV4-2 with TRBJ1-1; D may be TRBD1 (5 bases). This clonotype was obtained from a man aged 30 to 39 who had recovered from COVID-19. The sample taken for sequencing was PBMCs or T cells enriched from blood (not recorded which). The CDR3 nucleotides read TGTGCCAGCAGCCAAGACAGGGAGGCTGAAGCTTTCTTT. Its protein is CASSQDREAEAFF.